This T cell receptor beta chain came from a study of CD8 T cells in Susac syndrome. The CDR3 length is 17 residues. With V trimmed by 0 bases and J by 3 bases, 10 bases remained unmatched. CDR1 is MGHRA, CDR2 YSYEKL, per germline. With random hexamers, reverse transcription was performed on about 0.45 to 1 ug of RNA. TCRdb ran MiXCR on the immunoSEQ multiplex PCR reads and lists one entry per CDR3 protein. The sample holds a few hundred thousand distinct CDR3 sequences, around 96% seen once. TEMRA cells were FACS-enriched and CD8+ and CD4+ T cells negatively isolated. The chain uses TRBV4-1 and TRBJ2-7, with 8 bases that match TRBD1. Sequencing was carried out using CD4+ T cells from PBMCs. This sequence originates from a human donor with multiple sclerosis. CDR3 bases: TGCGCCAGCAGCCAAGATTCCAGGGGGCACCGTAACTACGAGCAGTACTTC. It encodes CASSQDSRGHRNYEQYF.